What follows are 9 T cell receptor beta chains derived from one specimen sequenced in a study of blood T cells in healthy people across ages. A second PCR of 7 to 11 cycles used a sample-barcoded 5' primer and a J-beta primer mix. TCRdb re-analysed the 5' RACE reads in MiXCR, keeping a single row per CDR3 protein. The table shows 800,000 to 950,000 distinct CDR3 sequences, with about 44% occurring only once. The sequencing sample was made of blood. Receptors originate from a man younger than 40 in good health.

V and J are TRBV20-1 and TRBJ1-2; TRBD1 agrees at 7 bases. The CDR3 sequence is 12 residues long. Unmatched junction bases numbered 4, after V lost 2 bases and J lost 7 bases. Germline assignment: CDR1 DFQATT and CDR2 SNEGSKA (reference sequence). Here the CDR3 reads CSARRGGSGYTF. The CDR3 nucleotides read TGCAGTGCTAGAAGAGGGGGCAGTGGCTACACCTTC.

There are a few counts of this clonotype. The CDR3 region has the DNA TGTGCCAGCAGCTCCAGGGTAAGCGGAGATACGCAGTATTTT. It is translated as CASSSRVSGDTQYF. The chain has TRBV5-6 and TRBJ2-3, with D possibly called TRBD1 or TRBD2 (5 bases each). The germline CDR1 and CDR2 sequences are SGHDT and YYEEEE. The CDR3 runs 14 residues. V lost 3 bases and J lost 5, with 13 bases in between.

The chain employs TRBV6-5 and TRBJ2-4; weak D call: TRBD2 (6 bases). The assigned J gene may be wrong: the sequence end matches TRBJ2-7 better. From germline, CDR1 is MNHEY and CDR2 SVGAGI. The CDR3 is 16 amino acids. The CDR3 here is CASSFSGLSSPYEQYF. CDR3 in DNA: TGTGCCAGCAGTTTTTCGGGACTCTCATCCCCCTACGAGCAGTACTTC.

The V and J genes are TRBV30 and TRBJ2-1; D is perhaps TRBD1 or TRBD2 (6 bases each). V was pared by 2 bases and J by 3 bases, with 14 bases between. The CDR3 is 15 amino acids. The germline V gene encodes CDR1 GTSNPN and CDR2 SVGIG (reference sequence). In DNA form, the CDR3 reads TGTGCCTGGAGTCGGGGGCAGACAAACTACAATGAGCAGTTCTTC. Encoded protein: CAWSRGQTNYNEQFF. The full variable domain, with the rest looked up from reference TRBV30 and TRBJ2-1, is SQTIHQWPATLVQPVGSPLSLECTVEGTSNPNLYWYRQAAGRGLQLLFYSVGIGQISSEVPQNLSASRPQDRQFILSSKKLLLSDSGFYLCAWSRGQTNYNEQFFGPGTRLTVL.

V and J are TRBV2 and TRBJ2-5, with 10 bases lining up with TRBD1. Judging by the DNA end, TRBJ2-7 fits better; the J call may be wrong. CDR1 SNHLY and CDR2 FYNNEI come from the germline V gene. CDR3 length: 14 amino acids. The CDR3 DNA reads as TGTGCCAGCAGTAGGGACAGGGGAATGGACGAGCAGTACTTC. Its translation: CASSRDRGMDEQYF.

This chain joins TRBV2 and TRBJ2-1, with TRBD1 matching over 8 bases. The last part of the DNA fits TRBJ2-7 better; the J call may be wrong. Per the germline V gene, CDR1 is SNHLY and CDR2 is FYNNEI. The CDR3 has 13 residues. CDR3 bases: TGTGCCAGCAGTGATTCGGGACAGGACGAGCAGTACTTC. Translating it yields CASSDSGQDEQYF.

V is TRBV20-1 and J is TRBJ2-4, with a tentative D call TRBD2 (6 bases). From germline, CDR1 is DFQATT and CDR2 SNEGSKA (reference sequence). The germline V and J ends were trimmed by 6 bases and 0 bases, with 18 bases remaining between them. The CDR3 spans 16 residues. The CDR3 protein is CSAPGRGDLAKNIQYF. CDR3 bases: TGCAGTGCCCCAGGTCGAGGGGACTTAGCCAAAAACATTCAGTACTTC.

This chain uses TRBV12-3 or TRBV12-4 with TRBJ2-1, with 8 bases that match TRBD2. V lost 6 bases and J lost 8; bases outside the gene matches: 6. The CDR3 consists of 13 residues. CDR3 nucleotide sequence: TGTGCCAGCAGGACCGGGACTAGGGATGAGCAGTTCTTC. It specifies CASRTGTRDEQFF.

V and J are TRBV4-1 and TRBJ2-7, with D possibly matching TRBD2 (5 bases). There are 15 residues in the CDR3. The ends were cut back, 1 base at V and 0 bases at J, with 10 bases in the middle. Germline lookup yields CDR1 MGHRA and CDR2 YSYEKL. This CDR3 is CASSQVEGSSYEQYF. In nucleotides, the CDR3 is TGCGCCAGCAGCCAAGTTGAGGGAAGCTCCTACGAGCAGTACTTC.